A selection of T cell receptor beta chains follows, all from one sample in a study of human T cells and chemical hapten exposure. MiXCR, applied by TCRdb to the RACE reads, yields one record per CDR3 protein. The table records roughly 100,000 distinct CDR3 sequences, 10% to 12% of them present only once. Material: whole blood, obtained in connection with sensitization to the hapten diphenylcyclopropenone (DPC). These receptor sequences come from a woman aged 60-75 years with alopecia areata. Some clones in this sample may be carry-over from other donors' samples. Both conserved end residues are trimmed from each CDR3. The order of the fields is V gene, J gene, CDR3 protein.

>TRBV18|TRBJ2-3
ASSPGQGNPFADTQY
>TRBV19|TRBJ1-5
ASNWVQGQQPQH
>TRBV20-1|TRBJ2-6
SARVGTDGANVLT
>TRBV10-3|TRBJ2-7
ASQGGQGAREQY
>TRBV10-2|TRBJ2-7
ASSETGTSGSYEQY
>TRBV10-3|TRBJ1-2
AISDPGRVNYGYT
>TRBV27|TRBJ1-6
ASRSTGGGSPLH
>TRBV30|TRBJ1-1
AWSVLGRQVNTEAF
>TRBV7-9|TRBJ2-3
ASSLREAADTQY
>TRBV5-5|TRBJ1-5
ASSLSSGGAGPQH
>TRBV10-3|TRBJ2-5
AIRPSLGLATPETQY
>TRBV6-6|TRBJ2-1
ASSYFWGNEQF
>TRBV19|TRBJ2-4
ASSIQGSFGIQY
>TRBV7-2|TRBJ2-7
ASSLGTAEYEQY
>TRBV29-1|TRBJ2-1
SVEGGSYSEQF
>TRBV6-5|TRBJ1-2
ASSSPSGAAGPYGYT
>TRBV24-1|TRBJ2-1
ATSDLNEQF
>TRBV20-1|TRBJ2-7
SARDPHGDEQY